This TCR beta chain was recovered during a study of cytotoxic CD8 clonotypes in ibrutinib-treated CLL. Genomic DNA for TCR beta libraries, around 2 micrograms, came from cryopreserved PBMCs. Sequencing was performed with immunoSEQ multiplex PCR; in TCRdb, only in-frame clones are kept and a portion is missing. This table holds around 41,000 clones, less than 85% found once. Points from the study as a whole: Clonality went up at ibrutinib response and then declined back toward baseline at progression.

In the case of this clone: No antigen is known for it.

This CDR3 region has 14 residues. V was clipped by 1 base and J by 3 bases, with 10 bases between them. CDR1 is SGHDN, CDR2 FVKESK, per germline. The rearrangement uses TRBV14 and TRBJ2-7; no firm D call. The source is a human donor with chronic lymphocytic leukemia. The sequences come from PBMCs, collected at disease progression, from a patient treated with ibrutinib. This CDR3 reads CASSQGMWGYEQYF. In nucleotides, the CDR3 is TGTGCCAGCAGCCAAGGGATGTGGGGCTACGAGCAGTACTTC.